This paragraph covers one TCR beta chain sequence. What it binds is not known. The junction had 4 bases not matched to a gene; V was cut back by 4 bases and J by 8 bases. Germline V lookup: CDR1 SQVTM, CDR2 ANQGSEA. The CDR3 has 11 amino acids. Autoimmune disease history or systemic immunosuppression led to patients being barred. This sample stems from a study of OX40 agonist ivuxolimab in advanced cancers. Points from the study as a whole: Normalized T-cell clonal expansion was also low in a subset of nonresponders.

Data came from immunoSEQ multiplex PCR; TCRdb stores just in-frame clones and leaves some out. The repertoire holds about 12,000 clones, with approximately 80% as singletons. The source is an adult with an advanced solid tumor such as melanoma, head and neck, liver or kidney cancer. The starting material was CD4+ or CD8+ T cells sorted from blood, obtained in a trial of the OX40 agonist ivuxolimab. The V call is TRBV29-1, the J call TRBJ1-2; 7 positions agree with TRBD1. CDR3 DNA sequence: TGCAGCGTTGGACAGGGCGAGGGCTACACCTTC. Translating gives CSVGQGEGYTF.